Sequencing of this T cell receptor beta chain was carried out in a study of blood T cell repertoires in COVID-19. About the study: Samples came from the United States, Italy and Spain, spanning acute and convalescent COVID-19. The cDNA or gDNA used as material had been derived from T cells, B-cell-depleted T cells, or PBMCs.

As handled by the study authors: Amplification of reference gene primers was used by the study to estimate nucleated cell counts. Profiling relied on immunoSEQ multiplex PCR, and the TCRdb table lists in-frame clones only, not all of them. From that table come the V and J calls and clone size; the DNA was used to work out D and trimming. The table lists a few hundred thousand clones, approximately 80% of them singletons, with roughly 1.4% in the top ten. The CDR3 loop spans 14 amino acids. Germline assignment: CDR1 SGHNT and CDR2 YYREEE (reference sequence). V gave up 4 bases and J gave up 5 bases; unmatched junction bases: 6.

The sequencing input was peripheral blood. The receptor was derived from a woman aged 40 to 50 who had recovered from COVID-19. The chain combines TRBV5-4 with TRBJ2-5; 9 bases fit TRBD1. This chain's CDR3 is CASSEDRGEETQYF. The DNA of the CDR3 is TGTGCCAGCAGCGAGGACAGGGGCGAGGAGACCCAGTACTTC.